A selection of T cell receptor beta chains follows, all from one sample in a study of identical twins. Using its own MiXCR run on the 5' RACE reads, TCRdb lists one record per CDR3 protein. The sample contains a few hundred thousand distinct CDR3 sequences, about 18% of which appear only once. Sequencing was done on a sample of naive T cells sorted from blood. These receptors came from a man aged 50 to 59 in good health. The CDR3 runs from the conserved cysteine through the conserved F or W. D genes are given only for firm matches. Only part of the rows carry a size: once, few, many, or a class if the clone is expanded.

>TRBJ2-4|few|TRBD2|TRBV20-1
TGCAGTGCTAGCCTCCCCGGGGGGGTCAAAAACATTCAGTACTTC
CSASLPGGVKNIQYF
>TRBJ2-1|few|-|TRBV20-1
TGCAGTGCTAGAGATCTTCGGAGGGGGGGCCGCAATGAGCAGTTCTTC
CSARDLRRGGRNEQFF
>TRBJ1-2|-|-|TRBV4-3
TGCGCCAGCAGCCAAGATCAGACCCGGGGCTACACCTTC
CASSQDQTRGYTF
>TRBJ2-1|-|-|TRBV4-3
TGCGCCAGCAGCCAAGATAGTTTTATGGCGGAGTACAATGAGCAGTTCTTC
CASSQDSFMAEYNEQFF
>TRBJ2-7|many|TRBD2|TRBV10-3
TGTGCCATCAGTGTGGGACTAGCGGTCTACGAGCAGTACTTC
CAISVGLAVYEQYF
>TRBJ2-1|-|-|TRBV6-6
TGTGCCAGCAGTTACTTATCAGCGGATGAGCAGTTCTTC
CASSYLSADEQFF
>TRBJ1-6|many|-|TRBV4-3
TGCGCCAGCAGCCCCGAGATCCACCACGGGGGTTCACCCCTCCACTTT
CASSPEIHHGGSPLHF
>TRBJ2-7|few|-|TRBV18
TGTGCCAGCTCCCCCCCGACAGCCAAGGGCGAGCAGTACTTC
CASSPPTAKGEQYF
>TRBJ2-1|-|-|TRBV6-5
TGTGCCAGCAGACTCGGACAGTACTCCTACAATGAGCAGTTCTTC
CASRLGQYSYNEQFF
>TRBJ2-3|many|-|TRBV11-1
TGTGCCAGCAGCTTAGCCATCCCAGAGGTTGAGGGAACAGATACGCAGTATTTT
CASSLAIPEVEGTDTQYF
>TRBJ2-5|many|-|TRBV12-3/TRBV12-4
TGTGCCAGCAGTTTTAGCGATAAAAACCCCCAGTACTTC
CASSFSDKNPQYF
>TRBJ1-4|-|TRBD1|TRBV4-1
TGCGCCAGCAGCCAGCGGACAGGGACTCGCGCTAATGAAAAACTGTTTTTT
CASSQRTGTRANEKLFF
>TRBJ2-3|-|-|TRBV9
TGTGCCAGCAGCGGATCGACATCAAGCACAGATACGCAGTATTTT
CASSGSTSSTDTQYF
>TRBJ2-5|many|-|TRBV6-5
TGTGCCAGCAGTTACTCTGCAGGAGGGGAGACCCAGTACTTC
CASSYSAGGETQYF
>TRBJ2-1|few|TRBD1|TRBV5-6
TGTGCCAGCAGCCAGGACAGGGGCCCGGGGCAGTTCTTC
CASSQDRGPGQFF
>TRBJ2-1|many|TRBD2|TRBV7-6
TGTGCCAGCAGCGCTAGCGGGGACTCCTACAATGAGCAGTTCTTC
CASSASGDSYNEQFF
>TRBJ2-1|few|TRBD1|TRBV12-3/TRBV12-4
TGTGCCAGCAGAGCGAGGACAGGGGCATACAATGAGCAGTTCTTC
CASRARTGAYNEQFF
>TRBJ1-1|many|-|TRBV20-1
TGCAGTGCTAGCGAACTAGAGGGAGTCACTGAAGCTTTCTTT
CSASELEGVTEAFF
>TRBJ2-1|few|TRBD2|TRBV7-2
TGTGCCAGCAGCTTAGTTGGTAGCGGGATGAACAATGAGCAGTTCTTC
CASSLVGSGMNNEQFF
>TRBJ2-7|many|-|TRBV6-1
TGTGCCAGCAGCTCACAGGACGGCTCCTACGAGCAGTACTTC
CASSSQDGSYEQYF
>TRBJ1-2|few|TRBD1|TRBV4-3
TGCGCCAGCAGCCAAGCCACAGGGGCAAGTGGCTACACCTTC
CASSQATGASGYTF
>TRBJ2-1|few|TRBD2|TRBV20-1
TGCAGTGCTAGAGTACTACTAGCGGGAGCATCTGATGAGCAGTTCTTC
CSARVLLAGASDEQFF
>TRBJ2-7|many|TRBD2|TRBV9
TGTGCCAGCAGCGTAGGTGAGGCGGGAGGGCTGGACGAGCAGTACTTC
CASSVGEAGGLDEQYF
>TRBJ1-4|once|-|TRBV10-3
TGTGCCATCGGGGATCGCGACATTAATGAAGAACTGTTTTTT
CAIGDRDINEELFF
>TRBJ2-2|many|-|TRBV6-5
TGTGCCAGCAGTTACACAGGGTCCGGGGAGCTGTTTTTT
CASSYTGSGELFF
>TRBJ2-1|few|TRBD2|TRBV20-1
TGCAGTGCTAGAGCCCTCTTTAAAGCGGGAGGGTCCTACAATGAGCAGTTCTTC
CSARALFKAGGSYNEQFF
>TRBJ1-3|few|-|TRBV11-2
TGTGCCAGCAGCTCCGAACCCCTCTCTGGAAACGCCATATATTTT
CASSSEPLSGNAIYF
>TRBJ2-3|many|-|TRBV27
TGTGCCAGCAGTTTCGAGGGACACCGCACAGATACGCAGTATTTT
CASSFEGHRTDTQYF